This T cell receptor (beta chain) was identified in a study of blood T cells in healthy people across ages. A second PCR, run for roughly 7 to 12 cycles, used a sample-barcoded 5' primer plus a J-beta primer mix. MiXCR, applied by TCRdb to the 5' RACE reads, yields one record per CDR3 protein. The data contain about 1 million distinct CDR3 sequences, 45% of them singletons. Germline CDR1 and CDR2: DFQATT and SNEGSKA (reference sequence). The ends were cut back, 3 bases at V and 2 bases at J, with 16 bases in the middle. This CDR3 comprises 15 residues. The clonotype comes from a woman aged 60-75 years in good health. The chain combines TRBV20-1 with TRBJ2-5, with TRBD2 as a possible D gene (6 bases). Material: blood. CDR3 sequence (DNA): TGCAGTGCTAGCCGCCAATTCGGAGGGCAAGAGACCCAGTACTTC. It is translated as CSASRQFGGQETQYF.